These 20 T cell receptor beta chains were sequenced from one sample in a study of cytomegalovirus exposure and HLA in healthy donors. PCR amplification relied on 60 Vbeta primers (plus 13 Jbeta primers). Repertoires were generated with immunoSEQ multiplex PCR, while TCRdb's copy carries only in-frame clones and drops some. The repertoire includes 120,000 or so clones, roughly a tenth of them detected once, and approximately 4.5% sits in the top ten. The specimen sequenced was PBMCs. These TCRs come from a woman aged 18-29 years in good health and CMV-seropositive.

The chain uses TRBV28 and TRBJ2-7; no firm D call. The V and J ends lost 1 base and 2 bases respectively, with 6 bases between them. The CDR3 covers 13 residues. Germline V gene data show CDR1 as MDHEN and CDR2 as SYDVKM. Here the CDR3 reads CASSLFPAYEQYF. In nucleotides, the CDR3 is TGTGCCAGCAGTTTATTTCCCGCCTACGAGCAGTACTTC.

This clone was counted a few times. The V call is TRBV11-3, the J call TRBJ1-2; tentatively, D is TRBD1 (6 bases). The CDR3 sequence is 13 residues long. V lost 4 bases and J lost 14, with 20 bases in between. Germline CDR1 reads SGHNT; CDR2 reads YENEEA. The CDR3 DNA reads TGTGCCAGCAGCTGGATTGCAGGGGACGAACGAACCTTC. It codes for CASSWIAGDERTF. Supplemented by reference TRBV11-3 and TRBJ1-2, the full variable domain reads EAGVVQSPRYKIIEKKQPVAFWCNPISGHNTLYWYLQNLGQGPELLIRYENEEAVDDSQLPKDRFSAERLKGVDSTLKIQPAELGDSAVYLCASSWIAGDERTFGSGTRLTVV.

A few counts support this clone. The chain carries TRBV5-4 and TRBJ2-7, with D unclear. The CDR3 loop spans 15 amino acids. V lost 0 bases and J lost 0, with 10 bases in between. Germline CDR1 reads SGHNT; CDR2 reads YYREEE (reference sequence). This chain's CDR3 is CASSLARGPSYEQYF. CDR3 nucleotides: TGTGCCAGCAGCTTGGCTCGCGGCCCCTCCTACGAGCAGTACTTC.

About this clone: Other DNA sequences of this sample code for an identical CDR3. The DNA of the CDR3 is TGTGCCAGCAGCGTAGCTTACAGGGGGGGCGAGCAGTACTTC. Protein: CASSVAYRGGEQYF. V gene TRBV9 combines with J gene TRBJ2-7; D is perhaps TRBD1 (8 bases). V shed 0 bases and J shed 6 bases, with 13 bases lying between them. CDR1 and CDR2 from the germline V gene are SGDLS and YYNGEE. The CDR3 contains 14 residues.

This chain uses TRBV6-6 with TRBJ1-3, with D unclear. V dropped 6 bases and J dropped 0 bases, with 15 bases sitting between them. This CDR3 region has 16 residues. The germline CDR1 and CDR2 sequences are MNHNY and SVGAGI (reference sequence). The CDR3 spells CASSPLSEYSGNTIYF. Written as DNA, the CDR3 is TGTGCCAGCAGCCCACTTTCGGAGTACTCTGGAAACACCATATATTTT.

V and J are TRBV5-1 and TRBJ2-5, with D perhaps TRBD1 (6 bases). TRBJ2-7 explains the end of the DNA better; the J call may be wrong. Germline lookup yields CDR1 SGHRS and CDR2 YFSETQ. This CDR3 has 14 amino acids. In nucleotides, the CDR3 is TGCGCCAGCAGCTTGGATCTGGGGGCCGACGAGCAGTACTTC. This encodes CASSLDLGADEQYF.

The genes are TRBV27 and TRBJ2-7; TRBD1 agrees at 8 bases. Germline CDR1 reads MNHEY; CDR2 reads SMNVEV (reference sequence). CDR3 size: 16 residues. The V gene end was trimmed by 5 bases and the J gene end by 4 bases; junction bases not matched to a gene: 13. CDR3 residues: CASSPSTWTGIYEQYF. The CDR3 DNA follows: TGTGCCAGCAGTCCATCAACCTGGACAGGGATATACGAGCAGTACTTC.

The chain employs TRBV28 and TRBJ2-7; 9 nucleotides line up with TRBD2. V was pared by 5 bases and J by 1 base, with 15 bases of the junction left unmatched. There are 18 residues in the CDR3. Germline V CDR1 and CDR2: MDHEN, SYDVKM. DNA for the CDR3: TGTGCCAGCAGTCCCGAGGGGGCGGGAGGGAGGGGGTCCTACGAGCAGTACTTC. As protein: CASSPEGAGGRGSYEQYF.

This clone has more than one count but fewer than ten. One junction end disagrees with the germline gene, perhaps due to a read error. The chain's CDR3 is CASRIGTGGTEAFF. The CDR3 bases are TGTGCCAGTAGGATAGGGACAGGGGGCACTGAAGCTTTCTTT. The chain couples TRBV19 to TRBJ1-1, with TRBD1 identical over 11 bases. The germline gives CDR1 LNHDA, CDR2 SQIVND (reference sequence). This CDR3 has 14 residues.

The sample holds a few counts of this clone. The chain employs TRBV19 and TRBJ1-3, with D hard to call. Trimming stripped 1 base from V and 5 bases from J, with 6 bases between. Germline values: CDR1 LNHDA, CDR2 SQIVND (reference sequence). The CDR3 has 13 amino acids. The CDR3 sequence: CASSIAQRNTIYF. CDR3 DNA sequence: TGTGCCAGTAGTATAGCCCAAAGAAACACCATATATTTT.

Turning to this clone: At one boundary the junction diverges from the germline segment, which might be a read error. The CDR3 region is CVSSLGRTVRFEKLFF. CDR3 bases: TGTGTCAGCAGCTTAGGGAGGACAGTTCGGTTTGAAAAACTGTTTTTT. This chain uses TRBV7-8 with TRBJ1-4; tentative D call: TRBD1 (6 bases). The length of the CDR3 is 16 residues. Per germline, CDR1 SGHVS and CDR2 FQNEAQ.

The chain employs TRBV5-1 and TRBJ2-6; tentative D call: TRBD1 (6 bases). There are 13 residues in the CDR3. Trimming removed 4 bases from V and 7 bases from J, with 9 bases in between. Germline CDR1 is SGHRS and CDR2 is YFSETQ. CDR3 nucleotide sequence: TGCGCCAGCAGCGCCGGGACAGCCAACGTCCTGACTTTC. It encodes CASSAGTANVLTF.

There are a few counts of this clone. The V gene is TRBV6-1, the J gene TRBJ2-7; TRBD2 matches at 8 bases. Germline V gene data show CDR1 as MNHNS and CDR2 as SASEGT. CDR3 length equals 14 residues. V lost 9 bases to trimming and J lost 9 bases; unmatched junction nucleotides: 16. The CDR3 sequence is CASPRPGREGGQYF. In nucleotides, the CDR3 is TGTGCCAGTCCCCGCCCGGGACGGGAGGGTGGGCAGTACTTC.

The V and J genes are TRBV28 and TRBJ1-2; tentatively, D is TRBD1 (5 bases). The germline V and J ends were trimmed by 4 bases and 4 bases, with 16 bases remaining between them. The CDR3 has 15 residues. Germline-derived CDR1 and CDR2 are MDHEN and SYDVKM. CDR3: CASSSFGQGLYGYTF. As DNA, the CDR3 is TGTGCCAGCAGTTCCTTCGGACAAGGCCTCTATGGCTACACCTTC.

The rearrangement joins TRBV18 to TRBJ2-3; D gene unclear. The CDR3 extends over 14 amino acids. CDR1 and CDR2 (germline): KGHSH, LQKENI. V lost 3 bases and J 2 bases, leaving 9 bases between the germline ends. CDR3: CASSPAAITDTQYF. The CDR3 nucleotides read TGTGCCAGCTCACCGGCGGCTATCACAGATACGCAGTATTTT.

This clone was detected a few times. This chain uses TRBV7-8 with TRBJ2-1; 16 bases fit TRBD2. The trim removed 1 base at V and 7 bases at J, leaving 7 bases unmatched. Germline loops: CDR1 SGHVS, CDR2 FQNEAQ. CDR3 length: 18 residues. CDR3 sequence: CASSLGGLAGGRVNEQFF. The CDR3, as DNA: TGTGCCAGCAGCTTAGGGGGACTAGCGGGAGGGAGGGTGAATGAGCAGTTCTTC.

This clone was seen more than once but under ten times. V and J are TRBV30 and TRBJ2-3, with 9 nucleotides matching TRBD2. CDR1 GTSNPN and CDR2 SVGIG come from the germline V gene (reference sequence). The length of the CDR3 is 16 residues. The V and J ends lost 2 bases and 4 bases, in that order; junction bases with no gene match: 10. CDR3 region: CAWSRLAGDRPDTQYF. CDR3 nucleotides: TGTGCCTGGAGTCGTTTAGCGGGAGATAGACCAGATACGCAGTATTTT. The full variable domain, rest sourced from reference TRBV30 and TRBJ2-3, is SQTIHQWPATLVQPVGSPLSLECTVEGTSNPNLYWYRQAAGRGLQLLFYSVGIGQISSEVPQNLSASRPQDRQFILSSKKLLLSDSGFYLCAWSRLAGDRPDTQYFGPGTRLTVL.

The chain couples TRBV6-4 to TRBJ1-3; the D is unclear. Germline V gene data show CDR1 as MRHNA and CDR2 as SNTAGT. V gave up 6 bases and J gave up 3 bases, with 12 bases separating them. The length of the CDR3 is 14 residues. CDR3 loop: CASSPVAGGNTIYF. CDR3 nucleotides: TGTGCCAGCAGCCCCGTGGCGGGTGGAAACACCATATATTTT.

CDR3 sequence reads: CASSQDLDRVDTQYF. The CDR3 DNA reads as TGCGCCAGCAGCCAAGATCTTGATAGAGTAGATACGCAGTATTTT. This chain joins TRBV4-1 and TRBJ2-3, with D uncertain. The CDR3 is 15 amino acids. CDR1 MGHRA and CDR2 YSYEKL come from the germline V gene. V was trimmed by 0 bases and J by 5 bases, leaving 12 bases between them.

This clone was observed a handful of times. The CDR3 nucleotides read TGTGCCAGCAGCCGTCAGACTGGCACAGATACGCAGTATTTT. Translated: CASSRQTGTDTQYF. This chain connects TRBV5-4 to TRBJ2-3; no clear D. Between the trimmed V and J ends, which lost 4 bases and 1 base, there was a span of 10 bases. Germline CDR1 and CDR2: SGHNT and YYREEE (reference sequence). The CDR3 length is 14 residues.